What follows are 6 T cell receptor beta chains derived from one specimen sequenced in a study of blood T cells in healthy people across ages. The second PCR ran roughly 6 to 11 cycles with a sample-barcoded 5' primer and J-beta primers. TCRdb called the 5' RACE reads again in MiXCR, with one record for every CDR3 protein. The data contain 650,000 to 800,000 distinct CDR3 sequences, about 50% of them singletons. The sequenced sample was blood. These receptors were taken from a woman of 80 years or more in good health.

A word on this clonotype: A single base separates this from a much larger clone, so it may be a read error. The rearrangement links TRBV5-1 to TRBJ2-1; 7 bases map to TRBD2. Looked up from germline, CDR1 is SGHRS and CDR2 is YFSETQ. The CDR3 covers 15 residues. This CDR3 is CAGSLLAGEVNEQFF. The CDR3 nucleotides are TGCGCCGGCAGCTTGTTGGCGGGAGAGGTAAATGAGCAGTTCTTC. The entire variable domain, with the rest obtained from reference TRBV5-1 and TRBJ2-1, is as follows: KAGVTQTPRYLIKTRGQQVTLSCSPISGHRSVSWYQQTPGQGLQFLFEYFSETQRNKGNFPGRFSGRQFSNSRSEMNVSTLELGDSALYLCAGSLLAGEVNEQFFGPGTRLTVL.

V and J are TRBV19 and TRBJ2-3, with TRBD2 matching 7 bases. Germline V gives CDR1 LNHDA, CDR2 SQIVND (reference sequence). V lost 5 bases, J lost 4 bases, and 9 bases stayed unmatched. The CDR3 length is 15 residues. The CDR3 DNA follows: TGTGCCAGTAGTCCCCGGGGAGGGTACGCAGATACGCAGTATTTT. It yields the protein CASSPRGGYADTQYF.

The J gene is TRBJ2-1, the V gene TRBV5-1; possibly TRBD2 for D (6 bases). Per the germline V gene, CDR1 is SGHRS and CDR2 is YFSETQ. The CDR3 is 16 residues long. V was cut by 4 bases and J by 3 bases, with 17 bases left in between. CDR3: CASSRTGLGDYNEQFF. Here the CDR3 DNA reads TGCGCCAGCAGCCGTACGGGACTGGGGGACTACAATGAGCAGTTCTTC.

This clonotype was counted a few times. The genes are TRBV7-9 and TRBJ2-3; D gene uncertain. The CDR3 sequence is 14 residues long. CDR1 SEHNR and CDR2 FQNEAQ come from the germline V gene (reference sequence). V was clipped by 1 base and J by 4 bases, with 9 bases between them. CDR3 protein: CASSLGSPADTQYF. The CDR3 DNA is TGTGCCAGCAGCTTAGGCTCCCCGGCAGATACGCAGTATTTT.

The chain has TRBV12-3 or TRBV12-4 and TRBJ2-3; TRBD2 matches at 9 bases. Unmatched junction bases numbered 12, after V lost 0 bases and J lost 2 bases. The CDR3 is 19 amino acids. CDR3 bases: TGTGCCAGCAGTTTAGCGTTTCGCGGTGCGGGGGGGCCCACAGATACGCAGTATTTT. Translating it yields CASSLAFRGAGGPTDTQYF.

This clonotype was seen more than once but under ten times. The rearrangement uses TRBV14 and TRBJ2-3; D could derive from TRBD1 or TRBD2 (6 bases each). This CDR3 contains 18 residues. Deletions cut 3 bases from V and 2 bases from J, with 21 bases between. Germline V gene data show CDR1 as SGHDN and CDR2 as FVKESK. In nucleotides, the CDR3 is TGTGCCAGCAGCCACCTCAACCCCCGGGGGCCTTCCACAGATACGCAGTATTTT. The encoded protein is CASSHLNPRGPSTDTQYF.